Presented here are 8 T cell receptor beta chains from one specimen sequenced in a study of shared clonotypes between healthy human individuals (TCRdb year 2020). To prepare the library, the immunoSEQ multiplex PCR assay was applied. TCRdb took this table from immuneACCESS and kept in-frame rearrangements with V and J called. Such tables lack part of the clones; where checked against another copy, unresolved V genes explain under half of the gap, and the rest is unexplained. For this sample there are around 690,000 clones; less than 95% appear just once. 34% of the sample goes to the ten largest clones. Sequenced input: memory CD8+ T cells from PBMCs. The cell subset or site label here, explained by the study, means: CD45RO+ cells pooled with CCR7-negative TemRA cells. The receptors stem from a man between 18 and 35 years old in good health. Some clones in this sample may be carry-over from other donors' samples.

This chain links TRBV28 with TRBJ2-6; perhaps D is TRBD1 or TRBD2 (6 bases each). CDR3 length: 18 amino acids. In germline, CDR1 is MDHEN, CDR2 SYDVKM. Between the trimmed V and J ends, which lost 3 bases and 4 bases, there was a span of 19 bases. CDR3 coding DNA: TGTGCCAGCAGTTTTCTTTATCCGGGGGCGATCGGGGCCAACGTCCTGACTTTC. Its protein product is CASSFLYPGAIGANVLTF.

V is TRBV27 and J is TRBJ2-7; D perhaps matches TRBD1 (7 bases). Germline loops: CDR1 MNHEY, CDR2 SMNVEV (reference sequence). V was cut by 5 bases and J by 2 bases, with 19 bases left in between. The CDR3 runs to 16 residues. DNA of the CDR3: TGTGCCAGCAGTCCCCTCGGGGGCAGGGGGGCCTACGAGCAGTACTTC. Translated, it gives CASSPLGGRGAYEQYF.

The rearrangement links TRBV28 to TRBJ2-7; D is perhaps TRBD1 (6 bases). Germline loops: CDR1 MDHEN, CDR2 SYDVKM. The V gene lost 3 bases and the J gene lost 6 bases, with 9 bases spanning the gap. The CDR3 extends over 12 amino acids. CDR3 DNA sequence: TGTGCCAGCAGTTTTAAAGGGGGCGAGCAGTACTTC. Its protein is CASSFKGGEQYF.

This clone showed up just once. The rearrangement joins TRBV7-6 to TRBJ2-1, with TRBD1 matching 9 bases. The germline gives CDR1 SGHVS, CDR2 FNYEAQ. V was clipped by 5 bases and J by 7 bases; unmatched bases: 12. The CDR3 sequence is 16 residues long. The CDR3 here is CASSPYGTGLWNEQFF. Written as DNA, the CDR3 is TGTGCCAGCAGCCCCTACGGGACAGGGTTATGGAATGAGCAGTTCTTC.

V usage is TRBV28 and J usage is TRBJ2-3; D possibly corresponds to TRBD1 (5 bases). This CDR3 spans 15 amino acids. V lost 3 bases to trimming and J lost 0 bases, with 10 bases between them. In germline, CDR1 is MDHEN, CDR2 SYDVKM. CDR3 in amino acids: CASSLSQGSTDTQYF. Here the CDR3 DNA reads TGTGCCAGCAGTTTGTCCCAGGGAAGCACAGATACGCAGTATTTT.

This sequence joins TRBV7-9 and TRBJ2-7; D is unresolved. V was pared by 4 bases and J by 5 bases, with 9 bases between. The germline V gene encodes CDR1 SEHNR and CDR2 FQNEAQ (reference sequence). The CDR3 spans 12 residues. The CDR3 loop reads CASSYDWNEQYF. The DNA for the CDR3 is TGTGCCAGCAGCTACGATTGGAACGAGCAGTACTTC. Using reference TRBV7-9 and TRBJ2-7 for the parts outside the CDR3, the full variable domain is DTGVSQNPRHKITKRGQNVTFRCDPISEHNRLYWYRQTLGQGPEFLTYFQNEAQLEKSRLLSDRFSAERPKGSFSTLEIQRTEQGDSAMYLCASSYDWNEQYFGPGTRLTVT.

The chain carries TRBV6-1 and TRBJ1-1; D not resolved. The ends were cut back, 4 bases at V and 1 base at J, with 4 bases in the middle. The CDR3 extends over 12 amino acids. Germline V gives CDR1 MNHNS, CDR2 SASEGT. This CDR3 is CASSVGNTEAFF. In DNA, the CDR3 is TGTGCCAGCAGTGTAGGGAACACTGAAGCTTTCTTT.

CDR3 sequence reads: CASSLSPLSSRAKNIQYF. CDR3 bases: TGTGCCAGCAGCTTATCACCCCTCTCGAGCCGAGCCAAAAACATTCAGTACTTC. This chain uses TRBV7-9 with TRBJ2-4, with D uncertain. From germline, CDR1 is SEHNR and CDR2 FQNEAQ (reference sequence). V lost 2 bases, J lost 0 bases, and 17 bases lay in between. The CDR3 totals 18 residues. Combining the CDR3 with reference TRBV7-9 and TRBJ2-4 gives the whole variable domain DTGVSQNPRHKITKRGQNVTFRCDPISEHNRLYWYRQTLGQGPEFLTYFQNEAQLEKSRLLSDRFSAERPKGSFSTLEIQRTEQGDSAMYLCASSLSPLSSRAKNIQYFGAGTRLSVL.